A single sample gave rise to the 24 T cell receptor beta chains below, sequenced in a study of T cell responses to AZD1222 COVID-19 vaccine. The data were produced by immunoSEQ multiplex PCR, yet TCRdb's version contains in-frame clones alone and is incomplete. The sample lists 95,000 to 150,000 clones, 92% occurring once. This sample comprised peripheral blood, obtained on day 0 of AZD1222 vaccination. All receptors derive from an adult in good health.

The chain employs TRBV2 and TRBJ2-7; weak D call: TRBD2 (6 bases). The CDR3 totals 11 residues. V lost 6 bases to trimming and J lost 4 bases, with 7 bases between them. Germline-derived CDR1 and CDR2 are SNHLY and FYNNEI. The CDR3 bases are TGTGCCAGCAGAGGAGGGTACGAGCAGTACGTC. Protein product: CASRGGYEQYV.

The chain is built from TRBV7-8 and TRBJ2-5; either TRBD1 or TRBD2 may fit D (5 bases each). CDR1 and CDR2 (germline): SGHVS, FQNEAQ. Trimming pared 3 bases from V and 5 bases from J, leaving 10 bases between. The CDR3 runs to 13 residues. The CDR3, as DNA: TGTGCCAGCAGCTTGGGGCGGAGGGAGACCCAGTACTTC. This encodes CASSLGRRETQYF.

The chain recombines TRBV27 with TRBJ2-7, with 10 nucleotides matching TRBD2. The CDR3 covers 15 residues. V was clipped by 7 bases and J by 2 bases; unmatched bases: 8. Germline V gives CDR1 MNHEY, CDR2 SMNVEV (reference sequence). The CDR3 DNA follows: TGTGCCAGCATCCAGCGGGGGGGCCGAACCTACGAGCAGTACTTC. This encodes CASIQRGGRTYEQYF.

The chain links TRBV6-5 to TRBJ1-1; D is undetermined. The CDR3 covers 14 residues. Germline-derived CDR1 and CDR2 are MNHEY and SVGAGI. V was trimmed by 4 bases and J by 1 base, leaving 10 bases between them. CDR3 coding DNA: TGTGCCAGCAGTTGGGCCGGCCAGAACACTGAAGCTTTCTTT. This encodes CASSWAGQNTEAFF.

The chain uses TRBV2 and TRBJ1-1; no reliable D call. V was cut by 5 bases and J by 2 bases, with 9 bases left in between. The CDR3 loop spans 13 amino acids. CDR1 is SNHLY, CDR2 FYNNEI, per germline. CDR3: CASSSDFNTEAFF. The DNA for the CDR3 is TGTGCCAGCAGTTCAGACTTTAACACTGAAGCTTTCTTT.

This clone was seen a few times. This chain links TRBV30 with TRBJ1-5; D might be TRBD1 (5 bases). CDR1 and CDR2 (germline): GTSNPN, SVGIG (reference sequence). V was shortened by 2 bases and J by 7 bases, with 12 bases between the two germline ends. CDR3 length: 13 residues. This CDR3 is CAWSRAGTQPQHF. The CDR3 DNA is TGTGCCTGGAGTAGGGCGGGGACCCAGCCCCAGCATTTT.

CDR3 protein: CASSQRDTGYGYTF. DNA of the CDR3: TGCGCCAGCAGCCAGAGGGACACGGGCTATGGCTACACCTTC. The rearrangement links TRBV4-1 to TRBJ1-2; D might be TRBD1 (6 bases). Germline-derived CDR1 and CDR2 are MGHRA and YSYEKL. Trimming took 3 bases from V and 4 from J, leaving 12 bases between them. This CDR3 has 14 amino acids.

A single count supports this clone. The CDR3 protein is CASSPDRMNTEAFF. CDR3 sequence (DNA): TGTGCCAGCAGCCCAGACAGGATGAACACTGAAGCTTTCTTT. The V and J genes are TRBV3-1 (or the pseudogene TRBV3-2) and TRBJ1-1, with a possible D match to TRBD1 (6 bases). The V gene's germline CDR1 is LGHDT and CDR2 YNNKEL (reference sequence). The CDR3 has 14 amino acids. V was clipped by 4 bases and J by 0 bases, with 9 bases between them.

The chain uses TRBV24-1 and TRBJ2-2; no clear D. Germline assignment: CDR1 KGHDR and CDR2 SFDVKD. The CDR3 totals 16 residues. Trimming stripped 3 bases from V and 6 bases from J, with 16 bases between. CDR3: CATSDPLGYRSGELFF. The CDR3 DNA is TGTGCCACCAGTGATCCGCTAGGTTACCGGTCCGGGGAGCTGTTTTTT.

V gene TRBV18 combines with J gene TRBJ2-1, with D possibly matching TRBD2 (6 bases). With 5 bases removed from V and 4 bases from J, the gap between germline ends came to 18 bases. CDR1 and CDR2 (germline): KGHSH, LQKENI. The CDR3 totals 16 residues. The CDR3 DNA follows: TGTGCCAGCTCAATCTCCCCGACGGGGGTTTACAATGAGCAGTTCTTC. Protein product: CASSISPTGVYNEQFF.

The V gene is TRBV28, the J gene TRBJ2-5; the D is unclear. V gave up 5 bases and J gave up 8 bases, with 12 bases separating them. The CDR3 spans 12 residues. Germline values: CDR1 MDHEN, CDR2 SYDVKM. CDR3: CASSGDTVTQYF. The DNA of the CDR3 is TGTGCCAGCAGTGGAGACACCGTAACCCAGTACTTC.

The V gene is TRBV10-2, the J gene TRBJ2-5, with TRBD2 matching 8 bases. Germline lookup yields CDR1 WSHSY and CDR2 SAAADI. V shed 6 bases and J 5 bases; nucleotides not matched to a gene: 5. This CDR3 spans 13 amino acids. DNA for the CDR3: TGCGCCAGCAGATTAGCGGGGAGTGAGACCCAGTACTTC. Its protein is CASRLAGSETQYF.

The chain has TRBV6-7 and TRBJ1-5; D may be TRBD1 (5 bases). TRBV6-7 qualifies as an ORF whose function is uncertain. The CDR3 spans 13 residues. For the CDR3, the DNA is TGTGTGCGGGAGGGGTATAATCGTCAGCCCCAGCATTTT. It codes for CVREGYNRQPQHF.

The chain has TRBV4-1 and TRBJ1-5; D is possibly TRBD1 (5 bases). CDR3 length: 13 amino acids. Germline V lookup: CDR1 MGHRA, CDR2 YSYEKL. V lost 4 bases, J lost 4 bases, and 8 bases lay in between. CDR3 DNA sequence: TGCGCCAGCAGCCCGGAGGGGAATCAGCCCCAGCATTTT. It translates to CASSPEGNQPQHF.

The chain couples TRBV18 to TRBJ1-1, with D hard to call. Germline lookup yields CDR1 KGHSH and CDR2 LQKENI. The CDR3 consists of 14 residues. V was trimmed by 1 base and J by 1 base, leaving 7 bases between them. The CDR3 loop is CASSPRMENTEAFF. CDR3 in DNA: TGTGCCAGCTCACCACGCATGGAGAACACTGAAGCTTTCTTT.

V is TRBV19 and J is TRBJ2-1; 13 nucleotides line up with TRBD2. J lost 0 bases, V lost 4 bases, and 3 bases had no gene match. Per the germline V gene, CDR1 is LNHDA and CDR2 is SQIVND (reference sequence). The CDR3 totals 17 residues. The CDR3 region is CASSTRLAGGSYNEQFF. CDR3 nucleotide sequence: TGTGCCAGTAGTACGCGACTAGCGGGAGGCTCCTACAATGAGCAGTTCTTC.

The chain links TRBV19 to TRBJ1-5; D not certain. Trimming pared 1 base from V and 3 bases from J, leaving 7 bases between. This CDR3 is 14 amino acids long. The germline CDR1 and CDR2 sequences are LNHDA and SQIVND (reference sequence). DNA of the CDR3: TGTGCCAGTAGTATAGCCCCCCTCAATCAGCCCCAGCATTTT. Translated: CASSIAPLNQPQHF.

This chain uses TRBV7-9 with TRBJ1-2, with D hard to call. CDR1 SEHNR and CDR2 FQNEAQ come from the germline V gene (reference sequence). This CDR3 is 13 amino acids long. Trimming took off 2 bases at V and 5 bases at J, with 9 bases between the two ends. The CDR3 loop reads CASSLNSPYGYTF. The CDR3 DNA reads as TGTGCCAGCAGCTTAAACTCCCCGTATGGCTACACCTTC.

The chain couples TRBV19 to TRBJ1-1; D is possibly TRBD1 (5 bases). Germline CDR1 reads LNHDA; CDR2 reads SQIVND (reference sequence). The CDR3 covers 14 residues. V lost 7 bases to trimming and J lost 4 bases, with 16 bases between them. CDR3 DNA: TGTGCCAGTATTGAGGTGGGGGTGTCCACTGAAGCTTTCTTT. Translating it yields CASIEVGVSTEAFF.

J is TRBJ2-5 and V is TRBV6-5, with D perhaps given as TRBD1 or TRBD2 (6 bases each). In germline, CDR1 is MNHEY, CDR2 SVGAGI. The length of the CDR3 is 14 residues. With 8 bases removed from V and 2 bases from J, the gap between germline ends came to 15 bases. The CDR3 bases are TGTGCCAGCGAGGGGGGCTTGGGACAAGAGACCCAGTACTTC. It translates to CASEGGLGQETQYF.

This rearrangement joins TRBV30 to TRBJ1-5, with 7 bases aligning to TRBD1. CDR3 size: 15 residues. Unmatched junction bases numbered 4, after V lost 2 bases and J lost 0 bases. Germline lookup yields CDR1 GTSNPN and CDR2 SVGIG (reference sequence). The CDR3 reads CAWSQGGYSNQPQHF. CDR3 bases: TGTGCCTGGAGTCAGGGGGGGTATAGCAATCAGCCCCAGCATTTT.

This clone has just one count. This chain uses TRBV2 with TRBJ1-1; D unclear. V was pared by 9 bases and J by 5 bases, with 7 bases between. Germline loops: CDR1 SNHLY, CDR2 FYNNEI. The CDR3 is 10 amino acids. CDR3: CARERTEAFF. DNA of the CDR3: TGTGCCAGAGAGAGAACTGAAGCTTTCTTT.

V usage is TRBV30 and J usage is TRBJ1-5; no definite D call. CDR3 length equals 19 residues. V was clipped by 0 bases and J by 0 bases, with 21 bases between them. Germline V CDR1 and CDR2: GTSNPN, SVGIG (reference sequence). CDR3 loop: CAWSVPSGREYGSNQPQHF. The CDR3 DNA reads TGTGCCTGGAGTGTACCATCGGGAAGGGAATATGGTAGCAATCAGCCCCAGCATTTT.

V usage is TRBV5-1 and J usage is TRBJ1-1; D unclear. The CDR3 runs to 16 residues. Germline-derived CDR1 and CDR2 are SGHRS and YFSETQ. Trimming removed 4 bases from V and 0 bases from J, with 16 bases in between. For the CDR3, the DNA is TGCGCCAGCAGCGACCGATCGATGGGAATGAACACTGAAGCTTTCTTT. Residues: CASSDRSMGMNTEAFF.